The source of this TCR beta chain is a study of T cells in Graves' hyperthyroidism and ophthalmopathy. Across the study: Any treatment followed the collection of peripheral blood at initial diagnosis.

Researchers took RNA transcripts and amplified the TCR beta CDR3 regions from them. Researchers ran a first-round RT-PCR on the TCR CDR3 using the HTBI primer set. Each CDR3 protein is one row after TCRdb ran MiXCR on the multiplex PCR reads. The sample carries some 600,000 distinct CDR3 sequences, roughly 13% recorded once. Patients aged 18 to 65 had newly diagnosed hyperthyroidism of under 2 months' duration. Fresh peripheral blood, around 10 ml, yielded the PBMCs. This CDR3 has 15 amino acids. CDR1 is SQVTM, CDR2 ANQGSEA, per germline. Trimming took 7 bases from V and 4 from J; bases not matched to a gene: 12. This clonotype was seen more than once but under ten times. Its antigen is undetermined. Study-level findings and limits: Ophthalmopathy, which appeared later, was predicted by the model a median roughly 6.4 months before onset.

The sequence was collected from a woman in her twenties or thirties with Graves' hyperthyroidism that later progressed to Graves' ophthalmopathy. The material sequenced was blood. The gene calls are TRBV29-1 and TRBJ1-2, with 10 nucleotides matching TRBD1. CDR3 loop: CSADRTGGNSYGYTF. DNA of the CDR3: TGCAGCGCTGACCGGACAGGGGGGAATTCCTATGGCTACACCTTC.